These 5 T cell receptor beta chains were sequenced from one sample in a study of cytomegalovirus exposure and HLA in healthy donors. PCR employed 60 Vbeta and 13 Jbeta primers. Method: immunoSEQ multiplex PCR; TCRdb's copy keeps in-frame clones and lacks some. The sample has about 140,000 clones, roughly 86% seen once. Sequencing was done on a sample of PBMCs. The receptors stem from a woman in her thirties or forties in good health and CMV-seronegative.

This sequence joins TRBV28 and TRBJ2-3, with D maybe TRBD1 (5 bases). The CDR3 length is 14 residues. Trimming removed 6 bases at V and 4 bases at J, with 14 bases between. Germline assignment: CDR1 MDHEN and CDR2 SYDVKM. The CDR3 protein is CASRVTVSPDTQYF. For the CDR3, the DNA is TGTGCCAGCAGGGTGACAGTGTCCCCAGATACGCAGTATTTT.

The V call is TRBV12-1, the J call TRBJ2-2; the table's D gene call, TRBD2, was not cross checked with the DNA. TRBV12-1 is an annotated pseudogene. The CDR3 has 17 amino acids. CDR3 nucleotide sequence: TGTGCCAGCCCCACTATCTCGCCCCGCGCGAACACCGGGGAGCTGTTTTTT. As protein: CASPTISPRANTGELFF.

V gene TRBV4-1 combines with J gene TRBJ2-1; TRBD1 matches 8 bases. There are 14 residues in the CDR3. CDR1 is MGHRA and CDR2 is YSYEKL in the germline V gene. V lost 4 bases to trimming and J lost 8 bases; unmatched junction nucleotides: 7. Here the CDR3 reads CASSLRQGMDEQFF. CDR3 DNA sequence: TGCGCCAGCAGCCTCCGACAGGGGATGGATGAGCAGTTCTTC.

V is TRBV9 and J is TRBJ2-2; 8 nucleotides line up with TRBD1. The CDR3 is 16 residues long. V shed 0 bases, J shed 4 bases, and the junction held 5 bases outside the gene matches. Germline CDR1 reads SGDLS; CDR2 reads YYNGEE. CDR3 in amino acids: CASSVAGTGLTGELFF. DNA for the CDR3: TGTGCCAGCAGCGTAGCCGGGACAGGACTCACCGGGGAGCTGTTTTTT.

This chain joins TRBV4-1 and TRBJ2-5, with 11 nucleotides matching TRBD2. The last part of the DNA fits TRBJ2-7 better; the J call may be wrong. The CDR3 is made up of 16 amino acids. Germline V gene lookup returns CDR1 MGHRA and CDR2 YSYEKL. CDR3 region: CASSQGSTSGNYEQYF. For the CDR3, the DNA is TGCGCCAGCAGCCAAGGGTCGACTAGCGGGAACTACGAGCAGTACTTC.